The 7 T cell receptor beta chains below come from one sample, sequenced in a study of Graves' ophthalmopathy and Graves' hyperthyroidism. Investigators amplified TCR beta CDR3 regions from RNA transcripts. RT-PCR in the first round used HTBI primers; a second-round multiplex PCR followed. Via MiXCR, TCRdb re-called the multiplex PCR reads, giving one row per CDR3 protein. The sample lists about 370,000 distinct CDR3 sequences, around 19% occurring once. Sequenced input: peripheral blood. The receptor source for this set is a young woman with Graves' ophthalmopathy.

The rearrangement joins TRBV10-3 to TRBJ2-7, with TRBD2 matching over 9 bases. This CDR3 is built from 15 residues. The V segment lost 0 bases and the J segment 6 bases; nucleotides outside the gene matches: 6. Germline CDR1 reads ENHRY; CDR2 reads SYGVKD. The CDR3 spells CAISESLAGTGEQYF. CDR3 in DNA: TGTGCCATCAGTGAGTCCCTAGCGGGAACGGGCGAGCAGTACTTC.

At least ten counts were recorded for this clonotype. This chain joins TRBV5-6 and TRBJ2-7, with 9 bases lining up with TRBD1. The CDR3 has 17 amino acids. In germline, CDR1 is SGHDT, CDR2 YYEEEE. The trim removed 1 base at V and 1 base at J, leaving 9 bases unmatched. This CDR3 reads CASSLRVGTGPSYEQYF. CDR3 bases: TGTGCCAGCAGCTTGCGCGTCGGGACAGGGCCTTCCTACGAGCAGTACTTC.

V and J are TRBV11-1 and TRBJ1-3; unclear D gene. Germline V CDR1 and CDR2: SGHAT, FQDESV (reference sequence). Trimming cost V 0 bases and J 2 bases, with 11 bases left between them. This CDR3 contains 16 residues. The CDR3 nucleotides read TGTGCCAGCAGCTTAGCGCAGGCAGTCCCTGGAAACACCATATATTTT. Protein product: CASSLAQAVPGNTIYF.

The sample holds many counts of this clonotype. The V call is TRBV27, the J call TRBJ2-2, with 7 positions matching TRBD2. The CDR3 has 15 amino acids. Germline V gene sequence: CDR1 MNHEY, CDR2 SMNVEV (reference sequence). J lost 2 bases, V lost 8 bases, and 8 bases had no gene match. CDR3 in amino acids: CASSGREGNTGELFF. The DNA of the CDR3 is TGTGCCAGCTCTGGTAGGGAGGGAAACACCGGGGAGCTGTTTTTT.

This clonotype was counted ten times or more. V and J are TRBV6-2 or TRBV6-3 and TRBJ1-4, with D perhaps matching TRBD1 (6 bases). Deletions cut 1 base from V and 5 bases from J, with 17 bases between. Germline loops: CDR1 MNHEY, CDR2 SVGEGT. This CDR3 spans 17 amino acids. The CDR3 protein is CASSYYWGPDVNEKLFF. The DNA for the CDR3 is TGTGCCAGCAGTTACTACTGGGGGCCGGATGTAAATGAAAAACTGTTTTTT.

This clonotype came up many times. V is TRBV4-2 and J is TRBJ2-7; D tentatively reads TRBD1 or TRBD2 (5 bases each). This CDR3 spans 17 amino acids. V was clipped by 1 base and J by 2 bases, with 18 bases between them. CDR1 LGHNA and CDR2 YNFKEQ come from the germline V gene. CDR3 protein: CASSQVWSTGRAYEQYF. DNA of the CDR3: TGTGCCAGCAGCCAAGTGTGGTCGACGGGGCGGGCCTACGAGCAGTACTTC.

The J gene is TRBJ2-2, the V gene TRBV7-3; TRBD1 matches at 9 bases. CDR3 length: 17 residues. From germline, CDR1 is SGHTA and CDR2 FQGTGA. The V gene end was trimmed by 1 base and the J gene end by 5 bases; junction bases not matched to a gene: 8. In DNA, the CDR3 is TGTGCCAGCAGCTTAAGGGACAGGGTAGGGCCAACCGGGGAGCTGTTTTTT. It yields the protein CASSLRDRVGPTGELFF.